These 27 T cell receptor beta chains share one sample of origin, sequenced in a study of cytomegalovirus exposure and HLA in healthy donors. TCRdb's copy holds only in-frame clones and misses some; the assay was immunoSEQ multiplex PCR. The data show 200,000 to 250,000 clones, approximately 87% seen once. The material sequenced was PBMCs. The receptors were sampled from a woman aged 18-29 years in good health and CMV-seronegative.

This chain joins TRBV30 and TRBJ1-4; a possible D gene is TRBD1 (6 bases). V was pared by 7 bases and J by 7 bases, with 19 bases between. The CDR3 loop spans 14 amino acids. Germline-derived CDR1 and CDR2 are GTSNPN and SVGIG (reference sequence). In nucleotides, the CDR3 is TGTGCCTCAAACAGGGAATCTCGCGCTGAAAAACTGTTTTTT. This gives the protein CASNRESRAEKLFF.

V is TRBV29-1 and J is TRBJ1-2; no clear D gene. CDR1 and CDR2 from the germline V gene are SQVTM and ANQGSEA. Trimming left V 5 bases short and J 1 base short, with 17 bases between. The CDR3 is 15 residues long. This chain's CDR3 is CSVNSDAGVNYGYTF. The CDR3 DNA follows: TGCAGCGTTAATTCTGACGCAGGCGTTAACTATGGCTACACCTTC.

The V gene is TRBV30, the J gene TRBJ2-3; 8 nucleotides line up with TRBD2. J was trimmed by 3 bases and V by 3 bases; bases with no gene match: 5. Per the germline V gene, CDR1 is GTSNPN and CDR2 is SVGIG (reference sequence). The CDR3 is 14 amino acids. DNA of the CDR3: TGTGCCTGGAGGGGACTAGGGAGGACAGATACGCAGTATTTT. Protein: CAWRGLGRTDTQYF.

The chain carries TRBV6-5 and TRBJ2-3, with 8 bases lining up with TRBD2. This CDR3 comprises 15 residues. CDR1 MNHEY and CDR2 SVGAGI come from the germline V gene. The ends lost 1 base at V and 2 bases at J; junction bases unmatched: 2. The CDR3 DNA sequence: TGTGCCAGCAGTTACTGGCGGGGGGACACAGATACGCAGTATTTT. Translating it yields CASSYWRGDTDTQYF.

The V call is TRBV5-1, the J call TRBJ1-1; D uncertain. This CDR3 is built from 14 residues. The V end lost 4 bases, the J end lost 1 base, and 11 bases lay between the germline ends. Germline lookup yields CDR1 SGHRS and CDR2 YFSETQ. The CDR3 DNA follows: TGCGCCAGCAGCCCGTCCCTAGGGAACACTGAAGCTTTCTTT. It yields the protein CASSPSLGNTEAFF.

The rearrangement links TRBV11-3 to TRBJ2-2; TRBD2 aligns across 7 bases. The CDR3 contains 15 residues. Germline V CDR1 and CDR2: SGHNT, YENEEA. J was trimmed by 5 bases and V by 4 bases; bases with no gene match: 7. The CDR3 coding sequence is TGTGCCAGCAGCTCCCCGGGGGGACTGACCGGGGAGCTGTTTTTT. Translated: CASSSPGGLTGELFF.

The J gene is TRBJ2-1, the V gene TRBV6-5; D not certain. This CDR3 spans 11 amino acids. Germline CDR1 MNHEY, CDR2 SVGAGI. Deletions cut 7 bases from V and 8 bases from J, with 9 bases between. The CDR3 coding sequence is TGTGCCAGCACCGAGGCGGATGAGCAGTTCTTC. It is translated as CASTEADEQFF.

The chain uses TRBV30 and TRBJ1-4; D is possibly TRBD1 (6 bases). Looked up from germline, CDR1 is GTSNPN and CDR2 is SVGIG (reference sequence). Trimming took off 4 bases at V and 0 bases at J, with 9 bases between the two ends. CDR3 length: 14 amino acids. CDR3 loop: CAWTGGSTNEKLFF. Written as DNA, the CDR3 is TGTGCCTGGACGGGGGGCTCAACTAATGAAAAACTGTTTTTT. The whole variable domain, remainder taken from reference TRBV30 and TRBJ1-4, is SQTIHQWPATLVQPVGSPLSLECTVEGTSNPNLYWYRQAAGRGLQLLFYSVGIGQISSEVPQNLSASRPQDRQFILSSKKLLLSDSGFYLCAWTGGSTNEKLFFGSGTQLSVL.

The CDR3 nucleotides are TGTGCCAGCAGCTTATACGGGCCAACGAATTCACCCCTCCACTTT. Protein sequence: CASSLYGPTNSPLHF. This sequence joins TRBV11-2 and TRBJ1-6; D remains ambiguous. The CDR3 loop spans 15 amino acids. V was clipped by 2 bases and J by 7 bases, with 12 bases between them. Germline loops: CDR1 SGHAT, CDR2 FQNNGV.

In the case of this clone: The junction shows a germline mismatch at one end, possibly a read error. The V gene is TRBV19, the J gene TRBJ2-4, with 10 positions matching TRBD1. Germline CDR1 is LNHDA and CDR2 is SQIVND (reference sequence). The CDR3 extends over 15 amino acids. The CDR3 loop is CASSLDRGQVNIQYF. Written as DNA, the CDR3 is TGTGCCAGTAGTCTAGACAGGGGGCAGGTAAACATTCAGTACTTC.

This chain uses TRBV2 with TRBJ2-1, with 11 bases lining up with TRBD2. The CDR3 loop spans 15 amino acids. CDR1 is SNHLY, CDR2 FYNNEI, per germline. J lost 8 bases, V lost 6 bases, and 9 bases had no gene match. CDR3 nucleotides: TGTGCCAGCAGGACCGGACTAGCGGGCCCCCATGAGCAGTTCTTC. As protein: CASRTGLAGPHEQFF.

The chain links TRBV5-1 to TRBJ2-5, with 8 bases matching TRBD1. With V trimmed by 7 bases and J by 4 bases, 6 bases remained unmatched. The germline gives CDR1 SGHRS, CDR2 YFSETQ. The CDR3 extends over 13 amino acids. CDR3 coding DNA: TGCGCCAGCCGACAGGGGCATGTAGAGACCCAGTACTTC. Amino acid sequence: CASRQGHVETQYF. The full variable domain, completed using reference TRBV5-1 and TRBJ2-5, is KAGVTQTPRYLIKTRGQQVTLSCSPISGHRSVSWYQQTPGQGLQFLFEYFSETQRNKGNFPGRFSGRQFSNSRSEMNVSTLELGDSALYLCASRQGHVETQYFGPGTRLLVL.

This chain joins TRBV27 and TRBJ2-7; D gene ambiguous. CDR1 MNHEY and CDR2 SMNVEV come from the germline V gene (reference sequence). The length of the CDR3 is 13 residues. The germline V and J ends were trimmed by 6 bases and 2 bases, with 11 bases remaining between them. The CDR3 protein is CASSLRRAYEQYF. Written as DNA, the CDR3 is TGTGCCAGCAGCCTCAGAAGGGCCTACGAGCAGTACTTC.

About this clone itself: Other DNA sequences in the sample encode the same CDR3. The CDR3 DNA reads as TGTGCCAGCAGCGTAGAAGGTACCGGGGAGCTGTTTTTT. It is translated as CASSVEGTGELFF. This chain connects TRBV9 to TRBJ2-2; no clear D. Between the trimmed V and J ends, which lost 0 bases and 5 bases, there was a span of 5 bases. Germline CDR1 is SGDLS and CDR2 is YYNGEE. This CDR3 spans 13 amino acids.

The chain joins TRBV5-1 to TRBJ2-2; no definite D call. The CDR3 runs to 14 residues. V was cut by 2 bases and J by 0 bases, with 5 bases left in between. From germline, CDR1 is SGHRS and CDR2 YFSETQ. The CDR3 coding sequence is TGCGCCAGCAGCTTAGACCCGAACACCGGGGAGCTGTTTTTT. It specifies CASSLDPNTGELFF.

The chain is built from TRBV27 and TRBJ2-1, with D perhaps matching TRBD2 (6 bases). With 3 bases removed from V and 1 base from J, the gap between germline ends came to 16 bases. The CDR3 covers 17 residues. Germline loops: CDR1 MNHEY, CDR2 SMNVEV (reference sequence). The CDR3 coding sequence is TGTGCCAGCAGTTTGAAAGCCGGGACTGGGTCCTACAATGAGCAGTTCTTC. Protein sequence: CASSLKAGTGSYNEQFF.

CDR3 protein: CASSYDWGPTMVTQYF. CDR3 in DNA: TGTGCCAGCAGTTACGATTGGGGACCAACCATGGTCACCCAGTACTTC. The rearrangement links TRBV6-5 to TRBJ2-5; either TRBD1 or TRBD2 may fit D (5 bases each). CDR1 and CDR2 from the germline V gene are MNHEY and SVGAGI. This CDR3 has 16 amino acids. Trimming cost V 2 bases and J 8 bases, with 21 bases left between them.

The J gene is TRBJ1-5, the V gene TRBV15; a weak D match, TRBD1 (5 bases). Germline CDR1 LNHNV, CDR2 YYDKDF (reference sequence). The CDR3 has 15 residues. V lost 9 bases and J 3 bases, leaving 18 bases between the germline ends. Here the CDR3 reads CATGQGLSNNQPQHF. CDR3 nucleotides: TGTGCCACTGGGCAGGGCCTAAGTAACAATCAGCCCCAGCATTTT.

In this sample, this clone turned up many times. The chain is built from TRBV28 and TRBJ2-7; 12 nucleotides match TRBD1. J lost 5 bases, V lost 4 bases, and 12 bases had no gene match. CDR1 and CDR2 (germline): MDHEN, SYDVKM. This CDR3 has 17 residues. This CDR3 reads CASSSRFRGQGANEQYF. CDR3 sequence (DNA): TGTGCCAGCAGTTCACGTTTCAGGGGACAGGGGGCGAACGAGCAGTACTTC.

The chain uses TRBV11-2 and TRBJ2-7, with TRBD2 identical over 13 bases. The CDR3 is made up of 15 amino acids. V lost 5 bases to trimming and J lost 2 bases; unmatched junction nucleotides: 3. The germline gives CDR1 SGHAT, CDR2 FQNNGV. The CDR3 loop reads CASSTTSGRAYEQYF. The DNA of the CDR3 is TGTGCCAGCAGCACCACTAGCGGGAGGGCCTACGAGCAGTACTTC.

V gene TRBV6-6 combines with J gene TRBJ1-3; perhaps TRBD1 as D (5 bases). V lost 5 bases to trimming and J lost 0 bases, with 14 bases between them. This CDR3 comprises 16 residues. Germline V gene sequence: CDR1 MNHNY, CDR2 SVGAGI (reference sequence). The CDR3 DNA reads as TGTGCCAGCAGTGGACCGGGACGCCACTCTGGAAACACCATATATTTT. It codes for CASSGPGRHSGNTIYF.

The chain has TRBV5-6 and TRBJ1-6, with D unclear. Trimming took 0 bases from V and 0 from J, leaving 7 bases between them. The length of the CDR3 is 16 residues. Germline CDR1 SGHDT, CDR2 YYEEEE. CDR3 coding DNA: TGTGCCAGCAGCTTGGGCCCGAGCTCCTATAATTCACCCCTCCACTTT. This sequence encodes CASSLGPSSYNSPLHF.

This CDR3 reads CASSARDRGLRNTEAFF. For the CDR3, the DNA is TGTGCCAGCAGTGCCCGGGACAGGGGGCTGAGGAACACTGAAGCTTTCTTT. The rearrangement uses TRBV6-1 and TRBJ1-1; 12 nucleotides match TRBD1. Germline V gives CDR1 MNHNS, CDR2 SASEGT. The CDR3 is 17 residues long. With V trimmed by 4 bases and J by 1 base, 7 bases remained unmatched.

This clone occurred once. V and J are TRBV7-9 and TRBJ2-3, with D unresolved. The CDR3 totals 14 residues. Germline V lookup: CDR1 SEHNR, CDR2 FQNEAQ (reference sequence). The V gene lost 5 bases and the J gene lost 4 bases, with 13 bases spanning the gap. The CDR3 here is CASSPDLAADTQYF. The CDR3 nucleotides are TGTGCCAGCAGCCCCGACTTGGCAGCAGATACGCAGTATTTT.

The V call is TRBV10-3, the J call TRBJ2-5; TRBD2 is a possible D gene (6 bases). V lost 11 bases, J lost 2 bases, and 12 bases lay in between. The CDR3 extends over 12 amino acids. Germline lookup yields CDR1 ENHRY and CDR2 SYGVKD. As DNA, the CDR3 is TGTGCCGCCGGGACTGGACAAGAGACCCAGTACTTC. Amino acids: CAAGTGQETQYF.

V gene TRBV9 combines with J gene TRBJ1-3; D unresolved. With 0 bases removed from V and 0 bases from J, the gap between germline ends came to 13 bases. The CDR3 loop spans 17 amino acids. Per germline, CDR1 SGDLS and CDR2 YYNGEE. CDR3 sequence (DNA): TGTGCCAGCAGCGTAGCGGACGACATACACTCTGGAAACACCATATATTTT. The encoded protein is CASSVADDIHSGNTIYF.

This chain links TRBV29-1 with TRBJ2-1, with TRBD2 matching over 13 bases. After removal of 8 bases from V and 4 bases from J, the junction contained 5 bases not matched to a gene. Germline CDR1 is SQVTM and CDR2 is ANQGSEA. The CDR3 has 14 residues. The CDR3 region is CSTGTSGTYNEQFF. The CDR3 DNA reads TGCAGCACCGGGACTAGCGGGACGTACAATGAGCAGTTCTTC.